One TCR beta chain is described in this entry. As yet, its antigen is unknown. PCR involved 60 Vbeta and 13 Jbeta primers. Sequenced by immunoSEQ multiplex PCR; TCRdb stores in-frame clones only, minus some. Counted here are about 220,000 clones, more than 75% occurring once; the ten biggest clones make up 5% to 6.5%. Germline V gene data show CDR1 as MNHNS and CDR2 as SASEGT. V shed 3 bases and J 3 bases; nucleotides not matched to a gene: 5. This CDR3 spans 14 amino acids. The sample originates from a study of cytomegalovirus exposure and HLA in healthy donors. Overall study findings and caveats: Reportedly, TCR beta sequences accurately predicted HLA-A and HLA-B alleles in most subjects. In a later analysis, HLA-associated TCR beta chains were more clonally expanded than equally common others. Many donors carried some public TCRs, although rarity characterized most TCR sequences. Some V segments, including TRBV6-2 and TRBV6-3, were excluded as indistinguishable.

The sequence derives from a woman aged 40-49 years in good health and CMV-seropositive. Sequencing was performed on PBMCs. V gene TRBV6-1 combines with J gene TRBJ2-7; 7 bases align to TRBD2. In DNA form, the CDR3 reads TGTGCCAGCAGTGATTTGGGAGGGAGCTACGAGCAGTACTTC. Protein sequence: CASSDLGGSYEQYF.